The rows below give T cell receptor beta chains drawn from one sample of a study of CD8 T cells in Susac syndrome. TCRdb processed the immunoSEQ multiplex PCR reads anew with MiXCR; each CDR3 protein has one entry. The data hold approximately 100,000 distinct CDR3 sequences, with around 93% observed a single time. The specimen was CD8+ T cells from PBMCs. The receptor source for this set is a human donor in good health. Each CDR3 is given with its conserved first and last residue. A D gene is named only where the DNA matches it firmly.

j_call: TRBJ1-6; d_call: TRBD1; v_call: TRBV30; cdr3_aa: CAWSAGTGSGPLHF; cdr3_nt: TGTGCCTGGAGTGCTGGGACAGGCTCGGGGCCCCTCCACTTT
j_call: TRBJ1-2; d_call: -; v_call: TRBV7-9; cdr3_aa: CASSATGRGEGYTF; cdr3_nt: TGTGCCAGCAGCGCCACCGGGAGGGGAGAAGGCTACACCTTC
j_call: TRBJ2-3; d_call: -; v_call: TRBV7-2; cdr3_aa: CASSTGQSLRTDTQYF; cdr3_nt: TGTGCCAGCAGCACCGGACAATCCCTTCGCACAGATACGCAGTATTTT
j_call: TRBJ1-1; d_call: TRBD1; v_call: TRBV18; cdr3_aa: CASSLGQGATGTEAFF; cdr3_nt: TGTGCCAGCTCGCTGGGACAGGGGGCAACAGGGACTGAAGCTTTCTTT
j_call: TRBJ1-2; d_call: TRBD1; v_call: TRBV5-1; cdr3_aa: CASSSGGDYGYTF; cdr3_nt: TGCGCCAGCAGTTCAGGGGGCGACTATGGCTACACCTTC
j_call: TRBJ2-1; d_call: -; v_call: TRBV12-3/TRBV12-4; cdr3_aa: CASRRRRAGTYNEQFF; cdr3_nt: TGTGCCAGCAGGAGGCGTCGAGCGGGGACATACAATGAGCAGTTCTTC
j_call: TRBJ2-4; d_call: TRBD2; v_call: TRBV2; cdr3_aa: CASSEPGLAGGPHIQYF; cdr3_nt: TGTGCCAGCAGTGAACCGGGACTAGCGGGAGGGCCCCACATTCAGTACTTC
j_call: TRBJ2-3; d_call: TRBD2; v_call: TRBV10-3; cdr3_aa: CAISEAGGTDTQYF; cdr3_nt: TGTGCCATCAGTGAAGCGGGGGGCACAGATACGCAGTATTTT
j_call: TRBJ2-6; d_call: -; v_call: TRBV7-8; cdr3_aa: CASSLGIGVVSGANVLTF; cdr3_nt: TGTGCCAGCAGCTTAGGGATAGGGGTGGTCTCTGGGGCCAACGTCCTGACTTTC
j_call: TRBJ2-7; d_call: -; v_call: TRBV11-2; cdr3_aa: CASSLGQGNGDEQYF; cdr3_nt: TGTGCCAGCAGCTTAGGCCAGGGGAATGGAGACGAGCAGTACTTC
j_call: TRBJ2-1; d_call: TRBD1; v_call: TRBV12-3/TRBV12-4; cdr3_aa: CASSWRTGNDEQFF; cdr3_nt: TGTGCCAGCAGTTGGAGGACAGGGAACGATGAGCAGTTCTTC